This T cell receptor (beta chain) was observed in a study of CD8+ T cells in alopecia areata. Overall study context: Among treated patients, oral tofacitinib was administered at 5 to 10 mg twice daily. Tofacitinib treatment spanned 6 to 18 months, with 6 months off drug afterward.

As to treatment: oral pan-JAK inhibitor, 5-10 mg twice daily. cDNA prepared by RNA extraction and subsequent reverse transcription served as the template for sequencing. Some clones are missing from TCRdb's copy, which holds only in-frame ones; the method was immunoSEQ multiplex PCR. This sample has 150,000 to 200,000 clones, with around 56% found just once. This CDR3 comprises 15 residues. Between the trimmed V and J ends, which lost 4 bases and 1 base, there was a span of 13 bases. Germline V gives CDR1 SGHVS, CDR2 FQNEAQ. The receptor's source is a human donor with alopecia areata. Material: CD4+ T cells sorted from blood, obtained at week 4, from a patient treated with tofacitinib. The V and J genes are TRBV7-8 and TRBJ1-2, with a possible D match to TRBD1 (6 bases). The CDR3 DNA sequence: TGTGCCAGCAGCTCCCAGCGACAGGTTAACTATGGCTACACCTTC. Its protein is CASSSQRQVNYGYTF.